This T cell receptor (beta chain) was found in a study of human T cells and chemical hapten exposure. With 3 bases clipped from V and 2 bases from J, the junction kept 3 bases outside the gene matches. The germline CDR1 and CDR2 sequences are MNHNS and SASEGT. The CDR3 loop spans 15 amino acids. Time point of the sample: pre-sensitization, week 0. As for treatment: therapeutic diphenylcyclopropenone sensitization with weekly scalp DPC. This clonotype was found a few times. TCRdb reprocessed the RACE reads with MiXCR, giving one entry per CDR3 protein. The table lists some 400,000 distinct CDR3 sequences, more than 4.5% of them singletons, with approximately 2.4% in the top ten.

Sequencing was performed on whole blood, taken in connection with sensitization to the hapten diphenylcyclopropenone (DPC). The chain recombines TRBV6-1 with TRBJ2-1; 8 nucleotides agree with TRBD2. This TCR came from a woman in her forties or fifties with alopecia areata. Some clones in this sample may be carry-over from other donors' samples. CDR3 DNA: TGTGCCAGCAGTGACGGGGGGGCTCCCTACAATGAGCAGTTCTTC. This sequence encodes CASSDGGAPYNEQFF.